This T cell receptor beta chain was captured by sequencing in a study of CXCR3-negative and CXCR3-positive naive CD8 T cells. Researchers prepared the TRB cDNA libraries using 5' RACE with UMI labels. TCRdb reanalyzed the 5' RACE reads and collapses them to one entry per CDR3 protein, without DNA. The sample table sets out about 120,000 distinct CDR3 sequences. The CDR3 has 17 residues. Germline V lookup: CDR1 MGHDK, CDR2 SYGVNS. Study-level results: Similar levels of surface CD5 were seen between naive subsets; TCR strength was inferred from TRB CDR3 properties. Hydrophobicity was higher for TRB CDR3s found in CXCR3-positive naive cells than in CXCR3-negative naive cells. Sequencing showed both naive subsets with comparably high diversity, and memory CD8+ cells much lower.

With regard to this clonotype: What it recognizes is unknown.

Sorts that each held a few hundred thousand cells were run in triplicate for every CD8+ T cell subset. Sequencing used naive CXCR3+ CD8+ T cells from blood. Subset meaning: CD45RO-CCR7+CD27+CD95- naive CD8+ T cells expressing CXCR3 (TNR3+). The chain carries TRBV25-1 and TRBJ2-1; TCRdb gives TRBD1 as the D gene, but with no DNA this cannot be confirmed. The source is a human donor in good health. Some clones in this sample may be carry-over from other donors' samples. The CDR3 loop reads CASPPQRGKGSYNEQFF.